The T cell receptor beta chain described here comes from a study of T-cell reconstitution after alpha-beta-depleted transplantation in children. V shed 6 bases, J shed 1 base, and the junction held 7 bases outside the gene matches. CDR3 length: 15 amino acids. CDR1 is MNHNS, CDR2 SASEGT, per germline. Findings of the study overall: Day-60 TCRbeta diversity that was high in some patients was derived from surviving recipient T cells and thymic progenitors. T-cell numbers and diversity one year post-transplant derived largely from freshly generated T cells. Alpha-beta T cells about two months after transplant reportedly derived from several hundred expanded graft clones.

It was with unique molecular identifiers that the TCRbeta library was prepared. MiXCR, run by TCRdb on the PCR reads, gives a single entry per CDR3 protein. Of some 840,000 distinct CDR3 sequences listed, roughly 15% are singletons. This clonotype came up a few times. Antigen unknown. This clonotype was sampled from a male patient younger than 18 who had a stem cell transplant for acute lymphoblastic leukemia, so the T cells may come from the graft donor. Specimen: PBMCs, mostly from graft donor cells, collected 360 days after TCRalphabeta/CD19-depleted stem cell transplant. The gene calls are TRBV6-1 and TRBJ2-7, with 9 bases aligning to TRBD2. In DNA, the CDR3 is TGTGCCAGCAGACGACTAGCGGCGTCGTCCTACGAGCAGTACTTC. Its translation: CASRRLAASSYEQYF.